This TCR beta chain derives from a study of cytomegalovirus exposure and HLA in healthy donors. As to this clone: Its target is not known. The junction differs from germline at one of its ends, possibly a read error.

The study ran its PCR with 60 Vbeta and 13 Jbeta primers. TCRdb's copy holds only in-frame clones and misses some; the assay was immunoSEQ multiplex PCR. Its table lists over 30,000 clones. Study findings and constraints: The majority of CMV-associated TCR beta chains were reported as apparently HLA-restricted in a later analysis. It was in a later analysis that TCR association rates were seen to vary by HLA locus, highest for DRB1 and lowest for HLA-C.

Germline V gives CDR1 GTSNPN, CDR2 SVGIG (reference sequence). The CDR3 contains 13 residues. J is TRBJ1-1 and V is TRBV30, with D possibly matching TRBD1 (6 bases). This TCR was recovered from a woman aged 40-49 years in good health and CMV-seropositive. Sequenced sample: PBMCs. CDR3 DNA sequence: TGTGCCTGGAGTCTCAGGGGAGACACTGAAGATTTCTTT. Translating gives CAWSLRGDTEDFF.